Sequencing of this T cell receptor (beta chain) was carried out in a study of blood T cell repertoires in COVID-19. Per the germline V gene, CDR1 is SEHNR and CDR2 is FQNEAQ (reference sequence). The CDR3 has 12 residues. V trimming: 4 bases; J trimming: 6 bases; junction bases outside the gene matches: 1. For this clone: Other DNA sequences of this sample code for an identical CDR3.

TCRdb's copy holds only in-frame clones and misses some; the assay was immunoSEQ multiplex PCR. The table records around 310,000 clones, around 91% of them present only once. The chain links TRBV7-9 to TRBJ1-2; 8 nucleotides agree with TRBD1. The source is a woman in her thirties or forties with COVID-19, enrolled during active disease. The sample consisted of peripheral blood. The CDR3 DNA reads as TGTGCCAGCAGCTCGGACAGGGATGGCTACACCTTC. Protein sequence: CASSSDRDGYTF. The full variable domain, in which reference TRBV7-9 and TRBJ1-2 provide the parts outside the CDR3, is DTGVSQNPRHKITKRGQNVTFRCDPISEHNRLYWYRQTLGQGPEFLTYFQNEAQLEKSRLLSDRFSAERPKGSFSTLEIQRTEQGDSAMYLCASSSDRDGYTFGSGTRLTVV.